The 22 T cell receptor beta chains listed next were all sequenced from one sample in a study of Ad26.COV2.S vaccination and SARS-CoV-2 variants. Only in-frame clones appear in the TCRdb table, and some are missing; sequencing was by immunoSEQ multiplex PCR. The repertoire holds over 400,000 clones, 90% seen once, with around 4.2% in the top ten. Treatment here: over 15 received Ad26.COV2.S at low or high dose, single or two shots; several received placebo; per-sample allocation not given. Day 63 after the first vaccine or placebo injection was the time point for sampling. The material was peripheral blood, obtained in a trial of Ad26.COV2.S vaccine versus placebo. All receptors derive from a person between 18 and 65 years old who received the Ad26.COV2.S COVID-19 vaccine or a placebo.

J is TRBJ2-5 and V is TRBV25-1; D is perhaps TRBD1 (6 bases). The CDR3 contains 14 residues. Trimming left V 0 bases short and J 4 bases short, with 9 bases between. Per the germline V gene, CDR1 is MGHDK and CDR2 is SYGVNS. The CDR3 region is CASSEYGRGETQYF. Here the CDR3 DNA reads TGTGCCAGCAGTGAATACGGCAGGGGAGAGACCCAGTACTTC.

This CDR3 reads CASSRLDTQGLADTQYF. The CDR3, as DNA: TGTGCCAGTAGTAGGCTGGACACCCAGGGGCTCGCAGATACGCAGTATTTT. The rearrangement links TRBV19 to TRBJ2-3, with a weak D call TRBD1 (6 bases). Looked up from germline, CDR1 is LNHDA and CDR2 is SQIVND (reference sequence). The ends were cut back, 4 bases at V and 4 bases at J, with 21 bases in the middle. This CDR3 has 17 amino acids.

This clone showed up just once. This chain uses TRBV6-5 with TRBJ1-6; no clear D gene. The length of the CDR3 is 14 residues. V was pared by 6 bases and J by 7 bases, with 13 bases between. Germline CDR1 is MNHEY and CDR2 is SVGAGI. The CDR3 DNA reads as TGTGCCAGCAGCCGAGACCAGAGGAATTCACCCCTCCACTTT. Translating it yields CASSRDQRNSPLHF.

J is TRBJ2-5 and V is TRBV5-4, with TRBD2 as a possible D gene (5 bases). The CDR3 contains 13 residues. Germline loops: CDR1 SGHNT, CDR2 YYREEE (reference sequence). V was clipped by 8 bases and J by 3 bases, with 14 bases between them. CDR3 protein: CASKLERKETQYF. Here the CDR3 DNA reads TGTGCCAGTAAGCTAGAGCGGAAAGAGACCCAGTACTTC. Looking up the rest from reference TRBV5-4 and TRBJ2-5 gives the full variable domain: ETGVTQSPTHLIKTRGQQVTLRCSSQSGHNTVSWYQQALGQGPQFIFQYYREEENGRGNFPPRFSGLQFPNYSSELNVNALELDDSALYLCASKLERKETQYFGPGTRLLVL.

This clone appeared once. The genes are TRBV5-4 and TRBJ2-7; 8 bases are shared with TRBD2. The ends lost 0 bases at V and 1 base at J; junction bases unmatched: 3. CDR3 length: 15 amino acids. Germline V gene lookup returns CDR1 SGHNT and CDR2 YYREEE (reference sequence). CDR3 residues: CASSLEGTRSYEQYF. In DNA, the CDR3 is TGTGCCAGCAGCTTGGAAGGGACTAGATCCTACGAGCAGTACTTC.

The chain has TRBV7-9 and TRBJ2-1; D call uncertain. V shed 5 bases and J shed 7 bases, with 6 bases lying between them. The CDR3 extends over 11 amino acids. Germline assignment: CDR1 SEHNR and CDR2 FQNEAQ (reference sequence). The CDR3 nucleotides read TGTGCCAGCAGCATAGGTAATGAGCAGTTCTTC. It encodes CASSIGNEQFF. Combining the CDR3 with reference TRBV7-9 and TRBJ2-1 gives the whole variable domain DTGVSQNPRHKITKRGQNVTFRCDPISEHNRLYWYRQTLGQGPEFLTYFQNEAQLEKSRLLSDRFSAERPKGSFSTLEIQRTEQGDSAMYLCASSIGNEQFFGPGTRLTVL.

The chain carries TRBV4-2 and TRBJ2-3; 9 bases agree with TRBD1. Trimming cost V 2 bases and J 3 bases; bases outside gene matches: 6. The germline CDR1 and CDR2 sequences are LGHNA and YNFKEQ. This CDR3 is 16 amino acids long. The DNA of the CDR3 is TGTGCCAGCAGCCAACCACAGGGGGCCTCGACAGATACGCAGTATTTT. Translation: CASSQPQGASTDTQYF.

The chain has TRBV18 and TRBJ2-5; 10 nucleotides align to TRBD1. Germline loops: CDR1 KGHSH, CDR2 LQKENI. The CDR3 is 15 residues long. The J segment lost 1 base and the V segment lost 4 bases, leaving 3 bases of the junction unmatched. Here the CDR3 reads CASSRDRGPQETQYF. In DNA form, the CDR3 reads TGTGCCAGCTCACGGGACAGGGGACCCCAAGAGACCCAGTACTTC.

The chain has TRBV18 and TRBJ2-7; D is unresolved. Germline CDR1 reads KGHSH; CDR2 reads LQKENI. The CDR3 runs to 15 residues. With 0 bases removed from V and 3 bases from J, the gap between germline ends came to 12 bases. The CDR3 bases are TGTGCCAGCTCACCACCGGCAGATCCTTACTACGAGCAGTACTTC. It yields the protein CASSPPADPYYEQYF.

The J gene is TRBJ2-7, the V gene TRBV3-1 (or the pseudogene TRBV3-2), with D unclear. Germline V gene sequence: CDR1 LGHDT, CDR2 YNNKEL (reference sequence). V was shortened by 4 bases and J by 3 bases, with 4 bases between the two germline ends. The CDR3 covers 11 residues. The CDR3 loop is CASSPFYEQYF. The CDR3 DNA sequence: TGTGCCAGCAGCCCCTTCTACGAGCAGTACTTC.

The V and J genes are TRBV5-1 and TRBJ2-2; D not certain. Germline assignment: CDR1 SGHRS and CDR2 YFSETQ. Trimming stripped 2 bases from V and 1 base from J, with 6 bases between. The CDR3 consists of 14 residues. The CDR3 bases are TGCGCCAGCAGCTTCGATGGGAACACCGGGGAGCTGTTTTTT. It yields the protein CASSFDGNTGELFF.

There are a few counts of this clone. The genes are TRBV27 and TRBJ1-1, with D unclear. This CDR3 comprises 14 residues. The ends were cut back, 5 bases at V and 1 base at J, with 11 bases in the middle. Germline-derived CDR1 and CDR2 are MNHEY and SMNVEV (reference sequence). CDR3 amino acids: CASSLMARNTEAFF. The CDR3 region has the DNA TGTGCCAGCAGTCTAATGGCGAGGAACACTGAAGCTTTCTTT.

The genes are TRBV5-1 and TRBJ2-3; D gene unclear. Looked up from germline, CDR1 is SGHRS and CDR2 is YFSETQ. With 4 bases removed from V and 0 bases from J, the gap between germline ends came to 15 bases. CDR3 length equals 16 residues. The CDR3 bases are TGCGCCAGCAGCCGGACGGGCAGACCTAGCACAGATACGCAGTATTTT. Protein: CASSRTGRPSTDTQYF.

The V and J genes are TRBV2 and TRBJ2-5; D tentatively reads TRBD1 or TRBD2 (6 bases each). Germline V gives CDR1 SNHLY, CDR2 FYNNEI. Deletions cut 4 bases from V and 4 bases from J, with 16 bases between. The CDR3 loop spans 15 amino acids. CDR3: CASSAEGGNGETQYF. The CDR3 DNA follows: TGTGCCAGCAGTGCCGAGGGGGGAAACGGAGAGACCCAGTACTTC.

V usage is TRBV30 and J usage is TRBJ2-1; D possibly corresponds to TRBD2 (5 bases). This CDR3 region has 13 residues. V lost 3 bases to trimming and J lost 6 bases, with 12 bases between them. Germline CDR1 reads GTSNPN; CDR2 reads SVGIG (reference sequence). CDR3 residues: CAWSPRVGNEQFF. The DNA of the CDR3 is TGTGCCTGGAGCCCGAGGGTGGGCAATGAGCAGTTCTTC.

This sequence joins TRBV7-3 and TRBJ2-5; no reliable D call. Germline CDR1 reads SGHTA; CDR2 reads FQGTGA. V was shortened by 2 bases and J by 10 bases, with 8 bases between the two germline ends. This CDR3 is 11 amino acids long. CDR3 in amino acids: CASSLGRYQYF. The CDR3 region has the DNA TGTGCCAGCAGCTTAGGACGGTACCAGTACTTC. The full variable domain, its missing parts supplied by reference TRBV7-3 and TRBJ2-5, is GAGVSQTPSNKVTEKGKYVELRCDPISGHTALYWYRQSLGQGPEFLIYFQGTGAADDSGLPNDRFFAVRPEGSVSTLKIQRTERGDSAVYLCASSLGRYQYFGPGTRLLVL.

The V and J genes are TRBV6-6 and TRBJ2-2, with D unresolved. CDR3 size: 15 residues. Trimming removed 5 bases from V and 6 bases from J, with 16 bases in between. CDR1 MNHNY and CDR2 SVGAGI come from the germline V gene (reference sequence). CDR3 loop: CASSPLGRPPGELFF. The CDR3 region has the DNA TGTGCCAGCAGTCCGCTCGGTCGACCGCCCGGGGAGCTGTTTTTT.

Only one count was recorded for this clone. The chain couples TRBV6-1 to TRBJ1-2; the D is unclear. V lost 1 base and J lost 2, with 8 bases in between. Germline V lookup: CDR1 MNHNS, CDR2 SASEGT. This CDR3 has 14 amino acids. The CDR3 sequence: CASSEEWGNYGYTF. The CDR3 DNA follows: TGTGCCAGCAGTGAAGAGTGGGGAAACTATGGCTACACCTTC.

The chain is built from TRBV27 and TRBJ2-4, with 7 bases aligning to TRBD1. The junction had 7 bases not matched to a gene; V was cut back by 4 bases and J by 1 base. The CDR3 consists of 16 residues. Germline lookup yields CDR1 MNHEY and CDR2 SMNVEV (reference sequence). The CDR3 DNA sequence: TGTGCCAGCAGTTCCCGACAGGGTAGGGCCAAAAACATTCAGTACTTC. Translating it yields CASSSRQGRAKNIQYF.

The chain couples TRBV18 to TRBJ2-3, with a possible D match to TRBD2 (6 bases). V was trimmed by 3 bases and J by 0 bases, leaving 7 bases between them. The V gene's germline CDR1 is KGHSH and CDR2 LQKENI. The CDR3 is 14 residues long. This CDR3 reads CASSPGGSTDTQYF. The CDR3 nucleotides read TGTGCCAGCTCACCCGGGGGAAGCACAGATACGCAGTATTTT.

The J gene is TRBJ2-7, the V gene TRBV28; D is uncertain. CDR1 and CDR2 from the germline V gene are MDHEN and SYDVKM. This CDR3 is built from 11 residues. V lost 3 bases to trimming and J lost 6 bases, with 6 bases between them. CDR3 nucleotides: TGTGCCAGCAGTTTGTATTTCGAGCAGTACTTC. Translation: CASSLYFEQYF. The full variable domain, in which reference TRBV28 and TRBJ2-7 provide the parts outside the CDR3, is DVKVTQSSRYLVKRTGEKVFLECVQDMDHENMFWYRQDPGLGLRLIYFSYDVKMKEKGDIPEGYSVSREKKERFSLILESASTNQTSMYLCASSLYFEQYFGPGTRLTVT.

The rearrangement links TRBV19 to TRBJ2-1; D is ambiguous. CDR3 size: 13 residues. Trimming shortened V by 4 bases and J by 5 bases, and 9 bases separated the two germline ends. The V gene's germline CDR1 is LNHDA and CDR2 SQIVND (reference sequence). CDR3 DNA: TGTGCCAGTAGTACCTGGACGGACAATGAGCAGTTCTTC. Its protein is CASSTWTDNEQFF.